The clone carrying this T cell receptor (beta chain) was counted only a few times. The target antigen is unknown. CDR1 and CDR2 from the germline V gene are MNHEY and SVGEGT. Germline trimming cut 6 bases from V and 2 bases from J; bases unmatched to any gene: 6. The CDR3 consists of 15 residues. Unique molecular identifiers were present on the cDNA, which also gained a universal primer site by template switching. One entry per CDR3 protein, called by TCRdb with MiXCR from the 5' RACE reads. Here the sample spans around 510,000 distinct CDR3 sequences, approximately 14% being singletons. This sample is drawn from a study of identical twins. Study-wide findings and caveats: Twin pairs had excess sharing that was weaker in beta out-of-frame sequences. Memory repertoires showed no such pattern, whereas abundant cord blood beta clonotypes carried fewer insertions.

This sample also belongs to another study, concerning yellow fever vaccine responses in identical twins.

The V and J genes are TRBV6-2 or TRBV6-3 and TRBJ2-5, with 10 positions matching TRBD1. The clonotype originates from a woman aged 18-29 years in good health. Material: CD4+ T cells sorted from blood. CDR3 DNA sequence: TGTGCCAGCAGAAGGAGGGGACAGGGGCAAGAGACCCAGTACTTC. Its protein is CASRRRGQGQETQYF.